Below, 20 T cell receptor beta chains from the same sample are listed, as sequenced in a study of response to subunit inactivated influenza vaccine. TCRdb re-called the RT-PCR reads with MiXCR, one entry per CDR3 protein. There are approximately 500,000 distinct CDR3 sequences in the sample; about 15% occur only once, and more than 9.5% lies in the top ten. The sample consisted of PBMCs from blood, taken about 13 days after vaccination. The receptor source for this set is a man aged 50 to 59 who received an inactivated influenza vaccine.

This clonotype was seen repeatedly, ten times or more. This chain links TRBV7-9 with TRBJ2-7; D assignment may be TRBD1 or TRBD2 (5 bases each). Looked up from germline, CDR1 is SEHNR and CDR2 is FQNEAQ (reference sequence). The CDR3 is made up of 14 amino acids. The V end was cut by 5 bases, the J end by 5 bases, with 16 bases between. CDR3 coding DNA: TGTGCCAGCAGCCCGGGGCGGTCCGGGAACGAGCAGTACTTC. This codes for CASSPGRSGNEQYF. Together with reference TRBV7-9 and TRBJ2-7, the CDR3 gives the full variable domain: DTGVSQNPRHKITKRGQNVTFRCDPISEHNRLYWYRQTLGQGPEFLTYFQNEAQLEKSRLLSDRFSAERPKGSFSTLEIQRTEQGDSAMYLCASSPGRSGNEQYFGPGTRLTVT.

The chain employs TRBV7-6 and TRBJ2-1; 10 positions match TRBD1. After removal of 6 bases from V and 10 bases from J, the junction contained 12 bases not matched to a gene. This CDR3 is 15 amino acids long. CDR1 is SGHVS, CDR2 FNYEAQ, per germline. CDR3 in DNA: TGTGCCAGCAGTCGTCCCGGGACAGGGGTGGAGGAGCAGTTCTTC. It translates to CASSRPGTGVEEQFF.

This clonotype was picked up many times. V usage is TRBV12-3 or TRBV12-4 and J usage is TRBJ1-2; D gene ambiguous. With 3 bases removed from V and 2 bases from J, the gap between germline ends came to 10 bases. The CDR3 contains 14 residues. The CDR3 protein is CASSFRRANYGYTF. CDR3 DNA sequence: TGTGCCAGCAGTTTCCGTAGGGCCAACTATGGCTACACCTTC.

The table lists this clonotype with many counts. The CDR3 reads CSVDGQGNNEQYF. In DNA, the CDR3 is TGCAGCGTTGATGGACAGGGAAACAACGAGCAGTACTTC. The chain combines TRBV29-1 with TRBJ2-7, with TRBD1 matching 8 bases. J lost 5 bases, V lost 3 bases, and 6 bases had no gene match. Per the germline V gene, CDR1 is SQVTM and CDR2 is ANQGSEA. CDR3 length: 13 amino acids.

This clonotype was seen more than once but under ten times. The CDR3 bases are TGCGCCAGCAGCTTGGTCCTTATGAACACCGGGGAGCTGTTTTTT. Its translation is CASSLVLMNTGELFF. The chain carries TRBV5-1 and TRBJ2-2; D unclear. V was trimmed by 0 bases and J by 1 base, leaving 7 bases between them. The germline gives CDR1 SGHRS, CDR2 YFSETQ. The CDR3 extends over 15 amino acids.

This clonotype was counted a few times. This chain links TRBV29-1 with TRBJ2-1, with TRBD2 as a possible D gene (5 bases). Per germline, CDR1 SQVTM and CDR2 ANQGSEA. The CDR3 totals 13 residues. The CDR3 is CTLPGKTPSEQFF. The CDR3, as DNA: TGCACCTTGCCCGGGAAGACGCCGTCTGAGCAGTTCTTC.

This clonotype was recorded a few times. The V call is TRBV20-1, the J call TRBJ2-7; TRBD2 agrees at 9 bases. The germline gives CDR1 DFQATT, CDR2 SNEGSKA (reference sequence). With 8 bases clipped from V and 6 bases from J, the junction kept 14 bases outside the gene matches. This CDR3 comprises 14 residues. This chain's CDR3 is CSPLSLAGRREQYF. The CDR3 coding sequence is TGCAGTCCTTTATCCCTAGCGGGGAGGCGCGAGCAGTACTTC.

This chain connects TRBV20-1 to TRBJ2-5; 8 positions match TRBD2. The J segment lost 2 bases and the V segment lost 6 bases, leaving 2 bases of the junction unmatched. Germline CDR1 DFQATT, CDR2 SNEGSKA (reference sequence). The CDR3 loop spans 12 amino acids. In nucleotides, the CDR3 is TGCAGTGCCCCGGGGGGGCAAGAGACCCAGTACTTC. It encodes CSAPGGQETQYF.

This clonotype was picked up a small number of times. This chain joins TRBV12-3 or TRBV12-4 and TRBJ2-5, with a weak D call TRBD2 (7 bases). Trimming took off 5 bases at V and 3 bases at J, with 19 bases between the two ends. This CDR3 is built from 16 residues. The CDR3 is CASSKKGGEGKETQYF. CDR3 in DNA: TGTGCCAGCAGTAAAAAGGGGGGGGAAGGCAAAGAGACCCAGTACTTC.

This clonotype was recorded at least ten times. This rearrangement joins TRBV5-1 to TRBJ2-1; D gene unclear. V lost 1 base, J lost 4 bases, and 9 bases lay in between. The CDR3 runs 14 residues. Germline V gene lookup returns CDR1 SGHRS and CDR2 YFSETQ. Written as DNA, the CDR3 is TGCGCCAGCAGCTTGCGGGCTGGGTACAATGAGCAGTTCTTC. Its protein is CASSLRAGYNEQFF.

This clonotype was detected only a few times. This rearrangement joins TRBV20-1 to TRBJ2-5; D is perhaps TRBD1 (6 bases). CDR3 length equals 13 residues. V gave up 3 bases and J gave up 2 bases, with 10 bases separating them. CDR1 and CDR2 from the germline V gene are DFQATT and SNEGSKA (reference sequence). The CDR3 nucleotides are TGCAGTGCTAGTGGGACAAGTCAAGAGACCCAGTACTTC. This sequence encodes CSASGTSQETQYF.

This clonotype was detected many times. The J gene is TRBJ2-5, the V gene TRBV18; D remains unclear. V was clipped by 4 bases and J by 1 base, with 4 bases between them. CDR1 is KGHSH and CDR2 is LQKENI in the germline V gene. This CDR3 contains 12 residues. CDR3 amino acids: CASSRSQETQYF. The CDR3 nucleotides read TGTGCCAGCTCACGTTCCCAAGAGACCCAGTACTTC.

This chain links TRBV6-5 with TRBJ2-7, with 10 bases that match TRBD2. The V and J ends lost 0 bases and 5 bases, in that order; junction bases with no gene match: 7. The CDR3 runs to 16 residues. In germline, CDR1 is MNHEY, CDR2 SVGAGI. CDR3 amino acids: CASSYSGLAGVNEQYF. The DNA of the CDR3 is TGTGCCAGCAGTTACTCGGGGCTAGCGGGAGTAAACGAGCAGTACTTC.

The genes are TRBV29-1 and TRBJ2-5; a possible D gene is TRBD1 (6 bases). The CDR3 has 13 amino acids. Trimming took 2 bases from V and 4 from J, leaving 11 bases between them. Per germline, CDR1 SQVTM and CDR2 ANQGSEA. The CDR3: CSVESGRGETQYF. CDR3 sequence (DNA): TGCAGCGTTGAATCCGGCAGGGGAGAGACCCAGTACTTC.

This clonotype was counted only a few times. This chain uses TRBV28 with TRBJ2-5; a possible D gene is TRBD2 (6 bases). The CDR3 runs 16 residues. Germline V gives CDR1 MDHEN, CDR2 SYDVKM. Trimming removed 7 bases at V and 2 bases at J, with 20 bases between. The CDR3 DNA follows: TGTGCCAGCACCCGCGGGTTCGGAGGGGTTCAAGAGACCCAGTACTTC. It translates to CASTRGFGGVQETQYF.

At least ten counts were recorded for this clonotype. The rearrangement uses TRBV5-1 and TRBJ2-2, with 9 positions matching TRBD1. Germline V lookup: CDR1 SGHRS, CDR2 YFSETQ. The CDR3 loop spans 15 amino acids. The J segment lost 5 bases and the V segment lost 7 bases, leaving 9 bases of the junction unmatched. In nucleotides, the CDR3 is TGCGCCAGCCTTTCCGGGACAGGGACGACCGGGGAGCTGTTTTTT. It yields the protein CASLSGTGTTGELFF.

This clonotype was recorded a few times. The genes are TRBV7-2 and TRBJ1-3; D is uncertain. Between the trimmed V and J ends, which lost 4 bases and 0 bases, there was a span of 7 bases. CDR3 length: 14 amino acids. Per the germline V gene, CDR1 is SGHTA and CDR2 is FQGNSA. CDR3 region: CASSSQYSGNTIYF. In nucleotides, the CDR3 is TGTGCCAGCAGCTCCCAATACTCTGGAAACACCATATATTTT.

This clonotype was seen a few times. The rearrangement joins TRBV28 to TRBJ1-1, with D possibly being TRBD1 (6 bases). The germline CDR1 and CDR2 sequences are MDHEN and SYDVKM. The V gene lost 7 bases and the J gene lost 0 bases, with 18 bases spanning the gap. The CDR3 runs to 16 residues. DNA for the CDR3: TGTGCCAGCAAATTCTTCCCAGGGGCTATGAACACTGAAGCTTTCTTT. This sequence encodes CASKFFPGAMNTEAFF. Together with reference TRBV28 and TRBJ1-1, the CDR3 gives the full variable domain: DVKVTQSSRYLVKRTGEKVFLECVQDMDHENMFWYRQDPGLGLRLIYFSYDVKMKEKGDIPEGYSVSREKKERFSLILESASTNQTSMYLCASKFFPGAMNTEAFFGQGTRLTVV.

This clonotype was detected only a few times. The CDR3 sequence: CASSPRDSQNSYNEQFF. In DNA, the CDR3 is TGTGCCAGCAGCCCCCGGGACAGTCAAAATTCCTACAATGAGCAGTTCTTC. V gene TRBV4-2 combines with J gene TRBJ2-1; 7 nucleotides agree with TRBD1. CDR1 is LGHNA and CDR2 is YNFKEQ in the germline V gene. With 4 bases clipped from V and 1 base from J, the junction kept 10 bases outside the gene matches. The CDR3 covers 17 residues.

This clonotype showed up many times. The chain carries TRBV29-1 and TRBJ1-2, with 7 nucleotides matching TRBD1. Losses at the gene ends were 6 bases for V and 3 bases for J; bases not matched to a gene: 7. The CDR3 has 13 amino acids. Germline V gives CDR1 SQVTM, CDR2 ANQGSEA. CDR3 sequence reads: CSVDTGVDYGYTF. The CDR3 nucleotides are TGCAGCGTGGACACAGGGGTGGACTATGGCTACACCTTC.